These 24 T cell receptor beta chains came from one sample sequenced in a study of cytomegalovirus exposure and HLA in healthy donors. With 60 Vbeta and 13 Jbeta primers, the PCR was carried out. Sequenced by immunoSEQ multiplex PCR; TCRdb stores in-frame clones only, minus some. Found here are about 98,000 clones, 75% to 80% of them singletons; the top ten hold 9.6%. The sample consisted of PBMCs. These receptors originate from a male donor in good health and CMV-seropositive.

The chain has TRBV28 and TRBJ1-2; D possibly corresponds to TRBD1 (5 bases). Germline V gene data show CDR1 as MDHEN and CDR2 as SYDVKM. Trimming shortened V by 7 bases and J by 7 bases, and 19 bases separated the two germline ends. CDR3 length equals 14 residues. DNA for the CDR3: TGTGCCAGCAACCGACAGATGGAGTCAGGTGGCTACACCTTC. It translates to CASNRQMESGGYTF.

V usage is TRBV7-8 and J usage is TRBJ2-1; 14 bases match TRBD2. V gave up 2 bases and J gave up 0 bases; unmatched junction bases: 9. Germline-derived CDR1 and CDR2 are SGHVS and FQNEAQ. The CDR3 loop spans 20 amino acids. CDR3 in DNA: TGTGCCAGCAGCTTAAGGTCGGGACTAGCGGGAGAGGGCTCCTACAATGAGCAGTTCTTC. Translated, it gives CASSLRSGLAGEGSYNEQFF.

The CDR3 bases are TGTGCCAGCAGTTTTCTAGCGGTTTACAATGAGCAGTTCTTC. Translation: CASSFLAVYNEQFF. The chain couples TRBV28 to TRBJ2-1, with 7 bases that match TRBD2. V was clipped by 3 bases and J by 4 bases; unmatched bases: 3. The CDR3 length is 14 residues. Germline CDR1 reads MDHEN; CDR2 reads SYDVKM.

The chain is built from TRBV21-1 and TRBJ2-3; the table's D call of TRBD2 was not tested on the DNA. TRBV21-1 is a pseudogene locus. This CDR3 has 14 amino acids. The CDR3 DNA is TGTGCCAGCGGGGGACTACCCTACACAGATACGCAGTATTTT. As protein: CASGGLPYTDTQYF.

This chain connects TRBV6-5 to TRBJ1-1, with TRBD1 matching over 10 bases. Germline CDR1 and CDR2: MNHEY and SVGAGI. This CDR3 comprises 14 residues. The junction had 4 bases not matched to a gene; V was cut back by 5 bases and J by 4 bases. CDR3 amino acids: CASSEDRGLTEAFF. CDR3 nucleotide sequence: TGTGCCAGCAGTGAAGACAGGGGGCTCACTGAAGCTTTCTTT.

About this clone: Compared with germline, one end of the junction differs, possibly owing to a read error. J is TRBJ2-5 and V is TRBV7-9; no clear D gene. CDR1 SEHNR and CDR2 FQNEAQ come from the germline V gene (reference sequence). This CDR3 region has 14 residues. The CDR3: CSSSLESFQETQYF. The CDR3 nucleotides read TGTTCCAGCAGCTTAGAATCCTTCCAAGAGACCCAGTACTTC.

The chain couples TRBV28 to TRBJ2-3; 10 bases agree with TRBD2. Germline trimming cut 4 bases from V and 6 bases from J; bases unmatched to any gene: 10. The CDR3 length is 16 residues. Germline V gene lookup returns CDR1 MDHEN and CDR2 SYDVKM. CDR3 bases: TGTGCCAGCAGTTCCGCCGGGACTAGCGACCGTGATACGCAGTATTTT. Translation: CASSSAGTSDRDTQYF.

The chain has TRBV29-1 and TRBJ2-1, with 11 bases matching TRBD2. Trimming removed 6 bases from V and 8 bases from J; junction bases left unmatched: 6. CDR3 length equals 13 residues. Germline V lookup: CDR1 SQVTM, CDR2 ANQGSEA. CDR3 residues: CSVASGRRDEQFF. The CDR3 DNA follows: TGCAGCGTAGCTAGCGGGAGGCGGGATGAGCAGTTCTTC.

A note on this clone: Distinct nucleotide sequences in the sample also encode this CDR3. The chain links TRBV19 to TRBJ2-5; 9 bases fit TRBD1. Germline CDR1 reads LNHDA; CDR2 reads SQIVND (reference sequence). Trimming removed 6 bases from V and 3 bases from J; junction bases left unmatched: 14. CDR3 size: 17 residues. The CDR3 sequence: CASSTTLSGQGKETQYF. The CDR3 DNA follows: TGTGCCAGTAGCACGACCTTGTCGGGACAGGGTAAAGAGACCCAGTACTTC.

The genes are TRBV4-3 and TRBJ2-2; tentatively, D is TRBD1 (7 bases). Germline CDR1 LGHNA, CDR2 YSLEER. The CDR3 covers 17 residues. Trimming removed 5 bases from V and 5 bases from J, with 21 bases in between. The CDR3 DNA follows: TGCGCCAGCAGCAATAAGCGGGCAGGGGGATATACCGGGGAGCTGTTTTTT. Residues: CASSNKRAGGYTGELFF.

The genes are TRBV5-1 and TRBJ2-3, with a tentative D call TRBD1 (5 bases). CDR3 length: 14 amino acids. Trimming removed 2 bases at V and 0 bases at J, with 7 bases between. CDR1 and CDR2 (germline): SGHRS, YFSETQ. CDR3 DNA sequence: TGCGCCAGCAGCTTAGGGGTTAGCACAGATACGCAGTATTTT. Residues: CASSLGVSTDTQYF. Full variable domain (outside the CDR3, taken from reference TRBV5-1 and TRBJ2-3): KAGVTQTPRYLIKTRGQQVTLSCSPISGHRSVSWYQQTPGQGLQFLFEYFSETQRNKGNFPGRFSGRQFSNSRSEMNVSTLELGDSALYLCASSLGVSTDTQYFGPGTRLTVL.

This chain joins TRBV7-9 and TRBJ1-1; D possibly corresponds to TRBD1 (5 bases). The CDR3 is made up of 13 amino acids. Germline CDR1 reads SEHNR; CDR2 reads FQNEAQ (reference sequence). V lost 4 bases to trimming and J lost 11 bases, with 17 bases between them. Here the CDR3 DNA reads TGTGCCAGCAGCTCCGTCGGGGGGTCTAGGGCTTTCTTT. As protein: CASSSVGGSRAFF.

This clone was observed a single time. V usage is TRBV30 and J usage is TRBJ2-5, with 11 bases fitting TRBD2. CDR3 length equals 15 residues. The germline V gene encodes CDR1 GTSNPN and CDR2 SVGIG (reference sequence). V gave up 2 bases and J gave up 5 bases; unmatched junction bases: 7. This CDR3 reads CAWSLSGRAAETQYF. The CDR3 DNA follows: TGTGCCTGGAGTCTTAGCGGGAGGGCCGCGGAGACCCAGTACTTC.

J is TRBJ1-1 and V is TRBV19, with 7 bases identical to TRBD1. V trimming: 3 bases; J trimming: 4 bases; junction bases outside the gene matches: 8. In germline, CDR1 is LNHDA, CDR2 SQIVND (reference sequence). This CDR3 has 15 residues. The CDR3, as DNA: TGTGCCAGTAGTATCCAGGGGGGCAGGAGCACTGAAGCTTTCTTT. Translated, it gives CASSIQGGRSTEAFF.

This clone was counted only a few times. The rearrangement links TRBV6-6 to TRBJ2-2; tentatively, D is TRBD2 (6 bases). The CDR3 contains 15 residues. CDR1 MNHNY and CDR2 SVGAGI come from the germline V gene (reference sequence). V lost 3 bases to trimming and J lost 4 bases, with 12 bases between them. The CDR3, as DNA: TGTGCCAGCAGTTATAGCGGCCTAGTCACCGGGGAGCTGTTTTTT. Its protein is CASSYSGLVTGELFF.

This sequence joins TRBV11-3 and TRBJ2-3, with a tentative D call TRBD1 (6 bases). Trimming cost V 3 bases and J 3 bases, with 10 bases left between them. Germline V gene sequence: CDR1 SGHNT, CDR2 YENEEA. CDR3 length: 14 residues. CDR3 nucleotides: TGTGCCAGCAGCTTGGGGGCCGCGACAGATACGCAGTATTTT. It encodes CASSLGAATDTQYF.

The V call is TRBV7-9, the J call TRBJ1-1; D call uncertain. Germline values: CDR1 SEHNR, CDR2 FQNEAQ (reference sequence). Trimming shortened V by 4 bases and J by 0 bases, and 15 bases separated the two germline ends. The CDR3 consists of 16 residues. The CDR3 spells CASSSYDNGMNTEAFF. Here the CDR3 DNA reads TGTGCCAGCAGCTCATATGACAACGGCATGAACACTGAAGCTTTCTTT.

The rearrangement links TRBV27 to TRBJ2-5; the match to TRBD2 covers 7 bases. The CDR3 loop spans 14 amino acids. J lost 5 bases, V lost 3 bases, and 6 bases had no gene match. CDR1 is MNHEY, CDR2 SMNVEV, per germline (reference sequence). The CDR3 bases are TGTGCCAGCAGTTTGCGGGAGTGGAGTGAGACCCAGTACTTC. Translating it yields CASSLREWSETQYF.

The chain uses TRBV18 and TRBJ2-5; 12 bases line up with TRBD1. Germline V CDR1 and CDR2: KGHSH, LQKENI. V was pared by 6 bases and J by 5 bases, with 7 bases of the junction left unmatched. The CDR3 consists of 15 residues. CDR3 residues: CASSGDRGPKETQYF. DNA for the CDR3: TGTGCCAGCTCCGGGGACAGGGGGCCGAAGGAGACCCAGTACTTC.

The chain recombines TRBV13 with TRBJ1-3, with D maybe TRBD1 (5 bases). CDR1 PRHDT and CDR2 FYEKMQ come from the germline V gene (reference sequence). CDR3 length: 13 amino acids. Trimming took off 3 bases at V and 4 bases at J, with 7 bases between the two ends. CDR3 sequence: CASSFQGGNTIYF. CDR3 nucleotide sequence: TGTGCCAGCAGCTTTCAGGGAGGAAACACCATATATTTT.

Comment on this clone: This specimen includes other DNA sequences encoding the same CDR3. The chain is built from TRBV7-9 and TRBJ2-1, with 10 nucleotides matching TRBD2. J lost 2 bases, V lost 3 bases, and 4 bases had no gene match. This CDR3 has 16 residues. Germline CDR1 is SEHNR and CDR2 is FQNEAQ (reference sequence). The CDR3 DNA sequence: TGTGCCAGCAGCTTGCTAGCGGGAGCTACCTACAATGAGCAGTTCTTC. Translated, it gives CASSLLAGATYNEQFF.

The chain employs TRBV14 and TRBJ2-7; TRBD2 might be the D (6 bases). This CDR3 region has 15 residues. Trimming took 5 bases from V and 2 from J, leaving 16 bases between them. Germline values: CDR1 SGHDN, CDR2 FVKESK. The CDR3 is CASSLGSSGPYEQYF. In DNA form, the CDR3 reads TGTGCCAGCAGCTTGGGGTCCAGCGGGCCCTACGAGCAGTACTTC.

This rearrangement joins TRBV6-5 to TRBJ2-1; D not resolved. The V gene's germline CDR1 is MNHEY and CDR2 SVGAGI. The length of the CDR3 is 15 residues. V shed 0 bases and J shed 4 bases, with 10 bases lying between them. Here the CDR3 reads CASSYSVREYNEQFF. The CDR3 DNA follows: TGTGCCAGCAGTTACTCCGTCCGAGAATACAATGAGCAGTTCTTC.

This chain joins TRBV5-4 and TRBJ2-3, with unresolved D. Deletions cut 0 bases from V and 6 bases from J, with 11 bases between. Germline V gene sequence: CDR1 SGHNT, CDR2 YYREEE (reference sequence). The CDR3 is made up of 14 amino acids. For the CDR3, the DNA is TGTGCCAGCAGCTTGGACAGCACCGGCGATACGCAGTATTTT. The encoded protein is CASSLDSTGDTQYF.